A selection of T cell receptor beta chains follows, all from one sample in a study of Graves' ophthalmopathy and Graves' hyperthyroidism. TCRdb recomputed calls from the multiplex PCR reads with MiXCR, one row per CDR3 protein. The data show about 480,000 distinct CDR3 sequences, roughly 14% seen once. Sequencing was performed on blood. The receptors were sampled from a woman between 25 and 40 years old with Graves' ophthalmopathy. CDR3s include the opening cysteine and the closing phenylalanine or tryptophan. D genes are given only for firm matches. For some rows the clone size is stated as once, few or many, or as a class when expanded; others skip it.

v_call: TRBV30
cdr3_length: 17
d_call: TRBD1
clone_size: NA
j_call: TRBJ2-6
cdr3_aa: CAWSLGQGAHGANVLTF
cdr3_nt: TGTGCCTGGAGTCTGGGACAGGGGGCGCATGGGGCCAACGTCCTGACTTTC

v_call: TRBV29-1
cdr3_length: 12
d_call: NA
clone_size: many
j_call: TRBJ2-5
cdr3_aa: CSVEPGQETQYF
cdr3_nt: TGCAGCGTTGAACCGGGACAAGAGACCCAGTACTTC

v_call: TRBV6-1
cdr3_length: 16
d_call: TRBD1
clone_size: many
j_call: TRBJ2-5
cdr3_aa: CASSPGQSLYQETQYF
cdr3_nt: TGTGCCAGCAGTCCGGGACAGTCCCTGTACCAAGAGACCCAGTACTTC

v_call: TRBV30
cdr3_length: 12
d_call: NA
clone_size: few
j_call: TRBJ1-1
cdr3_aa: CAWRQGNTEAFF
cdr3_nt: TGTGCCTGGAGGCAGGGTAACACTGAAGCTTTCTTT

v_call: TRBV24-1
cdr3_length: 14
d_call: NA
clone_size: many
j_call: TRBJ2-5
cdr3_aa: CATSDSDEQETQYF
cdr3_nt: TGTGCCACCAGTGATTCGGACGAACAAGAGACCCAGTACTTC

v_call: TRBV6-1
cdr3_length: 14
d_call: TRBD1
clone_size: NA
j_call: TRBJ2-5
cdr3_aa: CAAARDRGRETQYF
cdr3_nt: TGTGCCGCAGCCCGGGACAGGGGGCGGGAGACCCAGTACTTC

v_call: TRBV14
cdr3_length: 14
d_call: NA
clone_size: NA
j_call: TRBJ2-3
cdr3_aa: CASSPRGSTDTQYF
cdr3_nt: TGTGCCAGCAGCCCTCGGGGGAGCACAGATACGCAGTATTTT

v_call: TRBV12-5
cdr3_length: 14
d_call: TRBD1
clone_size: NA
j_call: TRBJ1-1
cdr3_aa: CASSRGTPNTEAFF
cdr3_nt: TGTGCTAGTTCCAGGGGGACTCCGAACACTGAAGCTTTCTTT

v_call: TRBV5-1
cdr3_length: 15
d_call: TRBD1
clone_size: many
j_call: TRBJ2-7
cdr3_aa: CASSPTGEVSYEQYF
cdr3_nt: TGCGCCAGCAGCCCGACAGGGGAGGTATCCTACGAGCAGTACTTC

v_call: TRBV7-9
cdr3_length: 14
d_call: TRBD1
clone_size: many
j_call: TRBJ2-2
cdr3_aa: CAISTGENTGELFF
cdr3_nt: TGTGCCATCTCGACAGGGGAGAACACCGGGGAGCTGTTTTTT

v_call: TRBV29-1
cdr3_length: 14
d_call: TRBD1
clone_size: NA
j_call: TRBJ1-1
cdr3_aa: CSVRDRGGITEAFF
cdr3_nt: TGCAGCGTCCGGGACAGGGGAGGTATCACTGAAGCTTTCTTT

v_call: TRBV29-1
cdr3_length: 15
d_call: NA
clone_size: many
j_call: TRBJ2-7
cdr3_aa: CSVRGGVLDSYEQYF
cdr3_nt: TGCAGCGTTCGGGGCGGGGTGTTAGACTCCTACGAGCAGTACTTC

v_call: TRBV6-2/TRBV6-3
cdr3_length: 15
d_call: NA
clone_size: many
j_call: TRBJ1-5
cdr3_aa: CASSYPLPRNQPQHF
cdr3_nt: TGTGCCAGCAGTTACCCCCTCCCGCGGAATCAGCCCCAGCATTTT

v_call: TRBV12-3/TRBV12-4
cdr3_length: 15
d_call: TRBD1
clone_size: many
j_call: TRBJ1-6
cdr3_aa: CASSQDRGNISPLHF
cdr3_nt: TGTGCCAGCAGCCAGGACAGGGGGAATATTTCACCCCTCCACTTT

v_call: TRBV20-1
cdr3_length: 14
d_call: NA
clone_size: few
j_call: TRBJ2-4
cdr3_aa: CSARGGLAKNIQYF
cdr3_nt: TGCAGTGCACGGGGAGGCCTAGCCAAAAACATTCAGTACTTC